This passage covers 10 T cell receptor beta chains from one sample sequenced in a study of shared clonotypes between healthy human individuals. Clones were sequenced by immunoSEQ multiplex PCR, and TCRdb holds only the in-frame ones, with some missing. The data contain 1 million to 1.3 million clones, about 80% of them singletons. The sequencing sample was made of memory CD4+ T cells from PBMCs. Subset specified: CD45RA-negative fraction. Receptor source: a man between 18 and 29 years old in good health. Some clones in this sample may be carry-over from other donors' samples.

The chain links TRBV25-1 to TRBJ1-2; D gene ambiguous. The CDR3 contains 15 residues. The germline gives CDR1 MGHDK, CDR2 SYGVNS. Trimming removed 6 bases from V and 2 bases from J, with 16 bases in between. The CDR3 DNA sequence: TGTGCCAGCAGGGCCGGGCCCTCCAAGAACTATGGCTACACCTTC. Its protein is CASRAGPSKNYGYTF.

V gene TRBV7-2 combines with J gene TRBJ1-5; TRBD1 is a possible D gene (6 bases). The CDR3 is 18 residues long. With 5 bases removed from V and 2 bases from J, the gap between germline ends came to 22 bases. The germline gives CDR1 SGHTA, CDR2 FQGNSA. As DNA, the CDR3 is TGTGCCAGCAGCCCCCGGGGGACACGGCGGGATGGCAATCAGCCCCAGCATTTT. This encodes CASSPRGTRRDGNQPQHF.

The gene calls are TRBV11-3 and TRBJ1-1; TRBD1 is a possible D gene (6 bases). The CDR3 has 15 amino acids. V gave up 7 bases and J gave up 0 bases, with 15 bases separating them. The germline V gene has CDR1 SGHNT and CDR2 YENEEA. The CDR3 DNA sequence: TGTGCCAGCACCCCTGGGGGCAGGTTGAACACTGAAGCTTTCTTT. This translates into CASTPGGRLNTEAFF.

This chain uses TRBV20-1 with TRBJ2-7; D not resolved. The germline V gene has CDR1 DFQATT and CDR2 SNEGSKA (reference sequence). CDR3 size: 11 residues. V was shortened by 6 bases and J by 6 bases, with 12 bases between the two germline ends. The DNA for the CDR3 is TGCAGTGCCAAAAGTCTTCTCGAGCAGTACTTC. This codes for CSAKSLLEQYF.

This clone appeared once. For the CDR3, the DNA is TGTGCCAGCTCACCACCGAGGGGGGGTGCCTACGAGCAGTACTTC. The encoded protein is CASSPPRGGAYEQYF. The V and J genes are TRBV18 and TRBJ2-7; the D gene is possibly TRBD2 (7 bases). From germline, CDR1 is KGHSH and CDR2 LQKENI. This CDR3 is built from 15 residues. With 0 bases removed from V and 2 bases from J, the gap between germline ends came to 11 bases. The full variable domain, completed using reference TRBV18 and TRBJ2-7, is NAGVMQNPRHLVRRRGQEARLRCSPMKGHSHVYWYRQLPEEGLKFMVYLQKENIIDESGMPKERFSAEFPKEGPSILRIQQVVRGDSAAYFCASSPPRGGAYEQYFGPGTRLTVT.

The rearrangement joins TRBV28 to TRBJ1-4; TRBD1 matches 7 bases. Germline loops: CDR1 MDHEN, CDR2 SYDVKM. There are 15 residues in the CDR3. Trimming cost V 4 bases and J 2 bases; bases outside gene matches: 4. CDR3 in amino acids: CASSSPGGTNEKLFF. The CDR3 region has the DNA TGTGCCAGCAGTTCCCCAGGGGGGACTAATGAAAAACTGTTTTTT.

This chain links TRBV11-3 with TRBJ2-1, with a possible D match to TRBD2 (6 bases). The V gene lost 5 bases and the J gene lost 9 bases, with 14 bases spanning the gap. This CDR3 has 13 residues. CDR1 is SGHNT, CDR2 YENEEA, per germline. The CDR3 loop is CASSPAGWVEQFF. Here the CDR3 DNA reads TGTGCCAGCAGCCCGGCGGGATGGGTTGAGCAGTTCTTC.

The chain couples TRBV19 to TRBJ2-1, with 11 bases identical to TRBD2. V trimming: 10 bases; J trimming: 4 bases; junction bases outside the gene matches: 12. The CDR3 sequence is 16 residues long. The germline V gene encodes CDR1 LNHDA and CDR2 SQIVND (reference sequence). As DNA, the CDR3 is TGTGCCACTCAGGACGTTGGACTAGCGGGTTACAATGAGCAGTTCTTC. Translated: CATQDVGLAGYNEQFF.

As concerns this clone: A much larger clone is a single base away; this may be a read error. In nucleotides, the CDR3 is TGTGCCAGCAGTTCCCGGACAAGGGAGAAGACCCAGTACTTC. This codes for CASSSRTREKTQYF. The J gene is TRBJ2-5, the V gene TRBV28, with D perhaps assigned TRBD1 or TRBD2 (5 bases each). Trimming took 4 bases from V and 6 from J, leaving 15 bases between them. This CDR3 spans 14 amino acids. Germline loops: CDR1 MDHEN, CDR2 SYDVKM.

This clone was detected once. The rearrangement links TRBV2 to TRBJ2-5; 7 positions match TRBD2. Trimming at V came to 5 bases and at J to 5 bases, leaving 8 bases not matched to a gene. The V gene's germline CDR1 is SNHLY and CDR2 FYNNEI. This CDR3 spans 14 amino acids. The CDR3 DNA sequence: TGTGCCAGCAGTTCTCTAGCGGTAGGGGAGACCCAGTACTTC. Protein: CASSSLAVGETQYF.